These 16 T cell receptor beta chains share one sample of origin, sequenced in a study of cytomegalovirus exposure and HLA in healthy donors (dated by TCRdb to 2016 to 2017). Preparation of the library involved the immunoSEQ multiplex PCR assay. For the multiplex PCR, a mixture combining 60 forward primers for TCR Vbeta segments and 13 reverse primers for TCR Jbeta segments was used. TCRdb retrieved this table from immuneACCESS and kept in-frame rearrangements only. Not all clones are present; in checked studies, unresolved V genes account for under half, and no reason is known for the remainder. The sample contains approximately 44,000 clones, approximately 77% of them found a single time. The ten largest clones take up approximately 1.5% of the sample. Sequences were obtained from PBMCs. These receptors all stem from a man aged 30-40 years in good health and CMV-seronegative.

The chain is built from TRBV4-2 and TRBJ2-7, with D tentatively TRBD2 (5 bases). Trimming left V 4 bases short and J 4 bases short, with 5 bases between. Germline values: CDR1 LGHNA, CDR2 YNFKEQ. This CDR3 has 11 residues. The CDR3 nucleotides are TGTGCCAGCAGCCCGGGGTACGAGCAGTACTTC. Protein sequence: CASSPGYEQYF.

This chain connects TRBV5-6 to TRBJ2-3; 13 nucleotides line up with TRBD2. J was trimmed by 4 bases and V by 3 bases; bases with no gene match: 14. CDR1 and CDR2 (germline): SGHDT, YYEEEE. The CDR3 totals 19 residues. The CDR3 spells CASSWSWTSGSSNADTQYF. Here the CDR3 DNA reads TGTGCCAGCAGCTGGAGCTGGACTAGCGGGAGTAGTAATGCAGATACGCAGTATTTT.

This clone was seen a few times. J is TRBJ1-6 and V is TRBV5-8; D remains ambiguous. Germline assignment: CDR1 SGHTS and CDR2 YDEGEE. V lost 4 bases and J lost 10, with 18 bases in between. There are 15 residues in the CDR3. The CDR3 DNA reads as TGTGCCAGCAGCCTCCCCTCCGGGGTTTACTCACCCCTCCACTTT. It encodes CASSLPSGVYSPLHF.

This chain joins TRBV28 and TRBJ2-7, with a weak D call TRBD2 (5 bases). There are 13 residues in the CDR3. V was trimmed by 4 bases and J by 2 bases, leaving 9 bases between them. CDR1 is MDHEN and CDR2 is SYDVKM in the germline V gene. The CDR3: CASSSGSPYEQYF. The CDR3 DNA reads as TGTGCCAGCAGTTCGGGGAGCCCCTACGAGCAGTACTTC.

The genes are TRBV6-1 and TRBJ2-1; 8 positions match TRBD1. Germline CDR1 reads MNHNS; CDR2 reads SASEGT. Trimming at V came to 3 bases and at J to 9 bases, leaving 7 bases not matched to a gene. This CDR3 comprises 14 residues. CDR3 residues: CASSDAPGGGEQFF. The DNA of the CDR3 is TGTGCCAGCAGTGATGCCCCAGGGGGCGGTGAGCAGTTCTTC.

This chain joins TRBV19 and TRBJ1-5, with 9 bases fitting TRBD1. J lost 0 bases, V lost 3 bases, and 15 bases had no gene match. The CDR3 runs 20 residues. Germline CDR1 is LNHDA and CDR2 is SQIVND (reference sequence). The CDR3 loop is CASSIIPFRDREYSNQPQHF. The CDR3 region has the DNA TGTGCCAGTAGTATTATCCCCTTCCGGGACAGGGAATATAGCAATCAGCCCCAGCATTTT.

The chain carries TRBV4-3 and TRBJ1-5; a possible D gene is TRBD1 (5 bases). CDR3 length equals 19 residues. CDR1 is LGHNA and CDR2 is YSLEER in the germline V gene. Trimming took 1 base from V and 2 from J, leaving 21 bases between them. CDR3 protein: CASSQGSFGGFLGNQPQHF. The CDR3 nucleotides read TGCGCCAGCAGCCAAGGGTCATTCGGGGGGTTTCTGGGCAATCAGCCCCAGCATTTT.

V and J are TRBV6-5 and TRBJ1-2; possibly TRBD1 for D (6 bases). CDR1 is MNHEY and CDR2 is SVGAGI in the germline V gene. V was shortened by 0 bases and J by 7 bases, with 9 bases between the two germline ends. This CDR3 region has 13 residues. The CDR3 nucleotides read TGTGCCAGCAGTTACTCACAGGGATCTGGCTACACCTTC. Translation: CASSYSQGSGYTF.

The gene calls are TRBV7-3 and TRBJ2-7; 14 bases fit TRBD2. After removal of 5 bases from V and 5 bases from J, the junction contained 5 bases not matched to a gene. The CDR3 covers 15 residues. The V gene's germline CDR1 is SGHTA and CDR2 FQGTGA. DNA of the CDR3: TGTGCCAGCAGCCCAGGACTAGCGGGAGGAAACGAGCAGTACTTC. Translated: CASSPGLAGGNEQYF.

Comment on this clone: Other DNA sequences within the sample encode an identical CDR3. CDR3 in amino acids: CASSRGQGKKSGNTIYF. CDR3 bases: TGTGCCAGCAGCAGAGGACAGGGCAAAAAGTCTGGAAACACCATATATTTT. The rearrangement uses TRBV9 and TRBJ1-3; TRBD1 matches 8 bases. Per germline, CDR1 SGDLS and CDR2 YYNGEE. With 4 bases clipped from V and 1 base from J, the junction kept 10 bases outside the gene matches. This CDR3 is 17 amino acids long.

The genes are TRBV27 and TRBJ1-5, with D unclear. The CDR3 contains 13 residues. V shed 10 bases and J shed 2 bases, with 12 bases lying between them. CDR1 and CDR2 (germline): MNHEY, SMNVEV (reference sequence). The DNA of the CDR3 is TGTGCCATCAAGGCGGTGGGCAATCAGCCCCAGCATTTT. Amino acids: CAIKAVGNQPQHF.

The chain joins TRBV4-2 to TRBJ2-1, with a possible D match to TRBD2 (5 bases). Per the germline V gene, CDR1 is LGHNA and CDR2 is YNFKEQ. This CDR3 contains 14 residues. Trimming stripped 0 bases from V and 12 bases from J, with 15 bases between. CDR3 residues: CASSQDPLAHVQFF. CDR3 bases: TGTGCCAGCAGCCAAGATCCGCTAGCACACGTGCAGTTCTTC.

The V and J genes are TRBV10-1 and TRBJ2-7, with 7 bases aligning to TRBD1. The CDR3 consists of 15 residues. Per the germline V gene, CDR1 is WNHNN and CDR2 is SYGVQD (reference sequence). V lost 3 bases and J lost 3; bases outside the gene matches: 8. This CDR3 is CASSDYSGQNYEQYF. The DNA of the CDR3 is TGCGCCAGCAGTGATTACTCGGGACAGAACTACGAGCAGTACTTC.

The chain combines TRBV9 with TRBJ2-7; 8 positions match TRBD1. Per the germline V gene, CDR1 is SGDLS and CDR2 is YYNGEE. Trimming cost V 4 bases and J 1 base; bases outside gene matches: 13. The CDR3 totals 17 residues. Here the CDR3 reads CASSSPPLTGDSYEQYF. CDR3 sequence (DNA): TGTGCCAGCAGCTCACCTCCCTTGACAGGGGATTCCTACGAGCAGTACTTC.

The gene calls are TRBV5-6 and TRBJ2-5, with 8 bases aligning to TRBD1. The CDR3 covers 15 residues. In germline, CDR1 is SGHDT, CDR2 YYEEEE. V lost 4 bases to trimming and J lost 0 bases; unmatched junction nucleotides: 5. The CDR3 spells CASSHRTGYQETQYF. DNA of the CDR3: TGTGCCAGCAGCCACAGGACAGGGTACCAAGAGACCCAGTACTTC. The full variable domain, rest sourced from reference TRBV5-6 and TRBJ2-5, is DAGVTQSPTHLIKTRGQQVTLRCSPKSGHDTVSWYQQALGQGPQFIFQYYEEEERQRGNFPDRFSGHQFPNYSSELNVNALLLGDSALYLCASSHRTGYQETQYFGPGTRLLVL.

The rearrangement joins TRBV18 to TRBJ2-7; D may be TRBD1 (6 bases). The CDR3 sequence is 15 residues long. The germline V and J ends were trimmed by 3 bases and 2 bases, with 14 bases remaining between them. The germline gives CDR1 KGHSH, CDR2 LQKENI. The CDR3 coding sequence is TGTGCCAGCTCACCGGGGGCAGAGCGAACCTACGAGCAGTACTTC. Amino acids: CASSPGAERTYEQYF.